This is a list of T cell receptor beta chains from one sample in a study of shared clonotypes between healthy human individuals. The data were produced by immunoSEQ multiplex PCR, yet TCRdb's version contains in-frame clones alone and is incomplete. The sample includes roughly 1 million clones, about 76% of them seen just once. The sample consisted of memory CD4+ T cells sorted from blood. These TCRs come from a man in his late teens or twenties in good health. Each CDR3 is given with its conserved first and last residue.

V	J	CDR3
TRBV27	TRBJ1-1	CASSFEPGAANTEAFF
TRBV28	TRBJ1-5	CASSSPPGTGNQPQHF
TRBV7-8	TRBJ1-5	CASSFRDRDPPQHF
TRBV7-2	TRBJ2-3	CASSLDGGSRDTQYF
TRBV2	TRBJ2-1	CASSGDRSKFF
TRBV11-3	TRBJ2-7	CASSLATSGSDEQYF
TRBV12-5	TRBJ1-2	CASGPLEAPGQGGYGYTF
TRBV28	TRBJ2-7	CASRTGTARPEQYF
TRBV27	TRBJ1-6	CASSLSSSSYNSPLHF
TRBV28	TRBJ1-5	CASRTGSETNQPQHF
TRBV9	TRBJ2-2	CASSVGASATGELFF
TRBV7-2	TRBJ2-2	CASSLGGITYANTGELFF
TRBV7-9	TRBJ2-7	CASSPRTSGSYEQYF
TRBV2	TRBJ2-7	CASSESASWEQYF
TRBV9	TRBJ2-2	CASSVDRVEVGELFF
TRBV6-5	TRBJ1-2	CASSEASFGYTF
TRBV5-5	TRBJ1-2	CASSFDPGAYGYTF
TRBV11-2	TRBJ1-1	CASRMNTEAFF
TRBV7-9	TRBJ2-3	CALRLGATDTQYF
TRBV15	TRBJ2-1	CATSRPTGNEQFF
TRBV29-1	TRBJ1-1	CSVDRATTEAFF
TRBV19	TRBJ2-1	CASSMAGPGLAGVSTYNEQFF
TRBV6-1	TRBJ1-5	CASSEAGANQPQHF
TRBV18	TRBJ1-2	CASSPQGQGGGYGYTF
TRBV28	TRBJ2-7	CASRASGGYMREQYF
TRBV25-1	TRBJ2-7	CASSDRGYGYEQYF
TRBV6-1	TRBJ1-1	CASREEMNTEAFF
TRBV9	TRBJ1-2	CASSEQDRAHGYTF
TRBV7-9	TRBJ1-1	CASSQGQGYTEAFF
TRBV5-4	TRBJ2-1	CASSLGTSGSYNEQFF
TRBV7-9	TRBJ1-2	CASSLQGAEIGYTF
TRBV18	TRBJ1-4	CASSRESGEKLFF
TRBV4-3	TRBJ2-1	CASSQGTGGYEQFF
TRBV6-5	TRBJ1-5	CASRATGRNQPQHF
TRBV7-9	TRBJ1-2	CASSPTFGGGYTF
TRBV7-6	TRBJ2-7	CASSNGLAGPYEQYF
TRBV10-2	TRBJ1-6	CASSEHLGGFGSPLHF
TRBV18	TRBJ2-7	CASSPGQGDEQYF
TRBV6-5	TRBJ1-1	CASTPAGGGTEAFF
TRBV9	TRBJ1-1	CASSQGQGTEAFF
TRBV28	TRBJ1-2	CASGHRGTGYTF
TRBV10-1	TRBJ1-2	CASSEGQGQGYTF
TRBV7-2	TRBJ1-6	CASSSDIYNSPLHF
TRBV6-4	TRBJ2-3	CASSGSSGTQYF
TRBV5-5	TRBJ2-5	CASSREAGAIQETQYF
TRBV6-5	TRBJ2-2	CASSNRGQGIGELFF
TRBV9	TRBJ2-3	CASTPGPGHSTDTQYF
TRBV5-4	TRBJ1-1	CASSAVDDTEAFF